The 15 T cell receptor beta chains presented below share a single source sample, sequenced in a study of neurological immune-mediated disorders. The time point is: longitudinal time-point 3. From the 5' RACE reads, TCRdb called clonotypes with MiXCR, one entry per CDR3 protein. The repertoire consists of tens of thousands of distinct CDR3 sequences, with 4.3% occurring once and the leading ten covering around 5%. The sequenced material came from PBMCs. These TCRs come from a woman aged 55-69 years with multiple sclerosis.

Many counts were recorded for this clonotype. The genes are TRBV20-1 and TRBJ1-2; 9 bases line up with TRBD1. The CDR3 totals 14 residues. The germline gives CDR1 DFQATT, CDR2 SNEGSKA (reference sequence). After removal of 1 base from V and 6 bases from J, the junction contained 6 bases not matched to a gene. Here the CDR3 DNA reads TGCAGTGCTAGAGTTGGACAGGGGTCCAATGGCTACACCTTC. Amino acids: CSARVGQGSNGYTF.

This clonotype was counted many times. The chain links TRBV5-1 to TRBJ1-1; weak D call: TRBD1 (5 bases). V was shortened by 2 bases and J by 6 bases, with 8 bases between the two germline ends. Germline V gene lookup returns CDR1 SGHRS and CDR2 YFSETQ. The CDR3 contains 12 residues. The CDR3 DNA is TGCGCCAGCAGCTTTCCGGGGGCTGAAGCTTTCTTT. Translating it yields CASSFPGAEAFF. Together with reference TRBV5-1 and TRBJ1-1, the CDR3 gives the full variable domain: KAGVTQTPRYLIKTRGQQVTLSCSPISGHRSVSWYQQTPGQGLQFLFEYFSETQRNKGNFPGRFSGRQFSNSRSEMNVSTLELGDSALYLCASSFPGAEAFFGQGTRLTVV.

This clonotype was found many times. J is TRBJ2-5 and V is TRBV5-1; a weak D match, TRBD1 (5 bases). Trimming removed 0 bases at V and 5 bases at J, with 17 bases between. The CDR3 loop spans 16 amino acids. Germline loops: CDR1 SGHRS, CDR2 YFSETQ. This CDR3 is CASSLGGGAAGETQYF. As DNA, the CDR3 is TGCGCCAGCAGCTTGGGAGGTGGGGCCGCCGGGGAGACCCAGTACTTC.

The CDR3 loop is CASSLASRDTQYF. CDR3 in DNA: TGTGCCAGCAGCTTAGCTTCTAGGGATACGCAGTATTTT. This chain uses TRBV11-3 with TRBJ2-3, with D hard to call. Trimming took 1 base from V and 6 from J, leaving 8 bases between them. CDR1 SGHNT and CDR2 YENEEA come from the germline V gene. The CDR3 extends over 13 amino acids.

This clonotype was counted many times. The gene calls are TRBV20-1 and TRBJ2-1, with 12 positions matching TRBD2. The CDR3 contains 15 residues. The V gene end was trimmed by 6 bases and the J gene end by 7 bases; junction bases not matched to a gene: 10. Germline values: CDR1 DFQATT, CDR2 SNEGSKA (reference sequence). The CDR3 sequence: CSASRTSGDWNEQFF. The CDR3 DNA is TGCAGTGCCAGCCGGACTAGCGGGGATTGGAATGAGCAGTTCTTC.

Many counts were recorded for this clonotype. This chain connects TRBV5-5 to TRBJ2-7; a weak D match, TRBD1 (6 bases). The germline V and J ends were trimmed by 4 bases and 2 bases, with 13 bases remaining between them. CDR1 is SGHKS, CDR2 YYEKEE, per germline (reference sequence). This CDR3 is built from 14 residues. This CDR3 is CASSRDILPYEQYF. In nucleotides, the CDR3 is TGTGCCAGCAGCCGGGACATTCTACCCTACGAGCAGTACTTC.

This clonotype was found a few times. The V gene is TRBV18, the J gene TRBJ2-7; D is perhaps TRBD1 (6 bases). Germline loops: CDR1 KGHSH, CDR2 LQKENI. The CDR3 spans 13 residues. Trimming shortened V by 0 bases and J by 6 bases, and 9 bases separated the two germline ends. CDR3 in DNA: TGTGCCAGCTCACCACCACAGGGTATCGAGCAGTACTTC. The encoded protein is CASSPPQGIEQYF. Drawing the rest from reference TRBV18 and TRBJ2-7, the complete variable domain is NAGVMQNPRHLVRRRGQEARLRCSPMKGHSHVYWYRQLPEEGLKFMVYLQKENIIDESGMPKERFSAEFPKEGPSILRIQQVVRGDSAAYFCASSPPQGIEQYFGPGTRLTVT.

This clonotype was counted at least ten times. This chain uses TRBV5-1 with TRBJ2-2; D may be TRBD2 (6 bases). Germline V lookup: CDR1 SGHRS, CDR2 YFSETQ. The CDR3 sequence is 15 residues long. Trimming took 6 bases from V and 1 from J, leaving 13 bases between them. The CDR3 DNA follows: TGCGCCAGCAAGTTCGGAGGGGAGAACACCGGGGAGCTGTTTTTT. As protein: CASKFGGENTGELFF.

This clonotype was recorded at least ten times. This chain uses TRBV7-6 with TRBJ2-1; no firm D call. CDR1 and CDR2 from the germline V gene are SGHVS and FNYEAQ. This CDR3 has 9 amino acids. Trimming took off 4 bases at V and 10 bases at J, with 2 bases between the two ends. The CDR3 sequence is CASSSEQFF. DNA of the CDR3: TGTGCCAGCAGCTCCGAGCAGTTCTTC. Looking up the rest from reference TRBV7-6 and TRBJ2-1 gives the full variable domain: GAGVSQSPRYKVTKRGQDVALRCDPISGHVSLYWYRQALGQGPEFLTYFNYEAQQDKSGLPNDRFSAERPEGSISTLTIQRTEQRDSAMYRCASSSEQFFGPGTRLTVL.

Many counts were recorded for this clonotype. CDR3 coding DNA: TGTGCCAGCAGTAAAGACACCTTCTATGGCTACACCTTC. Amino acids: CASSKDTFYGYTF. This chain joins TRBV6-1 and TRBJ1-2, with D hard to call. V gave up 5 bases and J gave up 4 bases, with 11 bases separating them. In germline, CDR1 is MNHNS, CDR2 SASEGT. This CDR3 is 13 amino acids long.

Ten or more counts support this clonotype. The chain couples TRBV20-1 to TRBJ1-3; D is undetermined. This CDR3 region has 16 residues. Trimming removed 0 bases from V and 0 bases from J, with 12 bases in between. Germline V gene sequence: CDR1 DFQATT, CDR2 SNEGSKA (reference sequence). For the CDR3, the DNA is TGCAGTGCTAGAGATCCACGCCTTAGCTCTGGAAACACCATATATTTT. It yields the protein CSARDPRLSSGNTIYF.

This clonotype was found many times. The rearrangement uses TRBV11-3 and TRBJ2-2; D may be TRBD1 (6 bases). The V end was cut by 4 bases, the J end by 6 bases, with 15 bases between. The CDR3 consists of 15 residues. Germline CDR1 is SGHNT and CDR2 is YENEEA. CDR3 sequence: CASSSHVGAAGELFF. In DNA, the CDR3 is TGTGCCAGCAGCTCCCACGTGGGGGCCGCCGGGGAGCTGTTTTTT.

The CDR3 DNA sequence: TGTGCCAGCACCTACCCGGGACAGTCAAGCGAGCAGTACTTC. Protein sequence: CASTYPGQSSEQYF. The chain recombines TRBV6-6 with TRBJ2-7; TRBD1 agrees at 7 bases. Germline V gene sequence: CDR1 MNHNY, CDR2 SVGAGI (reference sequence). The CDR3 is made up of 14 amino acids. V lost 7 bases to trimming and J lost 6 bases; unmatched junction nucleotides: 12.

This clonotype was seen a handful of times. A much larger clone lies a single base off, so this may be a read error. The chain couples TRBV10-3 to TRBJ2-3, with D possibly being TRBD2 (6 bases). Trimming took off 4 bases at V and 5 bases at J, with 13 bases between the two ends. Germline CDR1 ENHRY, CDR2 SYGVKD. This CDR3 is 14 amino acids long. The chain's CDR3 is CAISGAAGIDTQYF. The DNA of the CDR3 is TGTGCCATCAGTGGGGCGGCGGGGATAGATACGCAGTATTTT.

At least ten counts were recorded for this clonotype. The chain couples TRBV5-1 to TRBJ2-1; unclear D gene. Trimming stripped 0 bases from V and 2 bases from J, with 9 bases between. Germline V gene data show CDR1 as SGHRS and CDR2 as YFSETQ. The CDR3 loop spans 15 amino acids. As DNA, the CDR3 is TGCGCCAGCAGCTTGGTACCGGACCCCTACAATGAGCAGTTCTTC. This sequence encodes CASSLVPDPYNEQFF.